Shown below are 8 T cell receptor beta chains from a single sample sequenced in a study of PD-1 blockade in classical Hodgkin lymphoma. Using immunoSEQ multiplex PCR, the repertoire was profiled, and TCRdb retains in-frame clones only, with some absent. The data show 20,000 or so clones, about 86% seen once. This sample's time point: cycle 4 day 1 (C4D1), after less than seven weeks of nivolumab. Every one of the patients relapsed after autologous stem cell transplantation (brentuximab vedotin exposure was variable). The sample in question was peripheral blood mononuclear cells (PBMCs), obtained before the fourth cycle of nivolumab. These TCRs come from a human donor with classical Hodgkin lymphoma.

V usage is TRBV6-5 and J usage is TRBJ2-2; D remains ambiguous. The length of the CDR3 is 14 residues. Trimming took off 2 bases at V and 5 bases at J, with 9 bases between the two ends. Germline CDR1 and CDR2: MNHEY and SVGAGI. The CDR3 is CASSYNSETGELFF. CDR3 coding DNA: TGTGCCAGCAGTTACAATTCCGAGACCGGGGAGCTGTTTTTT.

The CDR3 nucleotides are TGTGCCAGCAGCTTCTATCCGGGGGGGACAGGGAAGGTGGAAGCTTTCTTT. Translated, it gives CASSFYPGGTGKVEAFF. The chain has TRBV28 and TRBJ1-1; 9 bases line up with TRBD1. This CDR3 contains 17 residues. Trimming took 6 bases from V and 8 from J; bases not matched to a gene: 19. The germline gives CDR1 MDHEN, CDR2 SYDVKM.

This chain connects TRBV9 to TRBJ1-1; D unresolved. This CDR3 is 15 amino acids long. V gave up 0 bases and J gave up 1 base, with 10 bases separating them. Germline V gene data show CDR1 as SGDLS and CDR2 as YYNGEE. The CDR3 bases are TGTGCCAGCAGCGTAGAGTACAGCTCGAACACTGAAGCTTTCTTT. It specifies CASSVEYSSNTEAFF.

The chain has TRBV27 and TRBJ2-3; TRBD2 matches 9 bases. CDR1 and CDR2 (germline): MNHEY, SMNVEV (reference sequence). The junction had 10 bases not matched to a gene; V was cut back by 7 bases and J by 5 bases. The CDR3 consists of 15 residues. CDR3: CASTRGRGGLDTQYF. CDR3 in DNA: TGTGCCAGCACTCGAGGGCGGGGGGGATTAGATACGCAGTATTTT.

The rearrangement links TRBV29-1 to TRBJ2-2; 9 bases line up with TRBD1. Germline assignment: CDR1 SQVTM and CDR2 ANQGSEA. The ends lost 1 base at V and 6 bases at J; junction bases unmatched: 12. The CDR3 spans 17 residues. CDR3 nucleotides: TGCAGCGTTGAAGCCGGGGGACAGGGACTCCCCGCCGGGGAGCTGTTTTTT. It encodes CSVEAGGQGLPAGELFF.

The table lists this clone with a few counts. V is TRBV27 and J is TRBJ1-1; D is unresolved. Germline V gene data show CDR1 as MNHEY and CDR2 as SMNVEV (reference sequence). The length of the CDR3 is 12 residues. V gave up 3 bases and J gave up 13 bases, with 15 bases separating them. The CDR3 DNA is TGTGCCAGCAGTTTTGGTAACAAAGATTATTTCTTT. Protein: CASSFGNKDYFF.

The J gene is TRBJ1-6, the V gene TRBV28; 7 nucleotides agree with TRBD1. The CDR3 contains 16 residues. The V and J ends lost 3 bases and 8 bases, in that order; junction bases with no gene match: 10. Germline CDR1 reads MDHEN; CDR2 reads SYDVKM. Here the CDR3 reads CASSFWEGARDSPLHF. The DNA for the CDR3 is TGTGCCAGCAGTTTTTGGGAGGGGGCGCGTGATTCACCCCTCCACTTT.

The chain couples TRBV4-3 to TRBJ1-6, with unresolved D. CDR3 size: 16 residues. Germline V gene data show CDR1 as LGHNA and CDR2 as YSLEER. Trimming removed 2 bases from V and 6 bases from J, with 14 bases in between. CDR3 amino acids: CASSQLSVKGNSPLHF. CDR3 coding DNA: TGCGCCAGCAGCCAACTTTCGGTGAAGGGTAATTCACCCCTCCACTTT.